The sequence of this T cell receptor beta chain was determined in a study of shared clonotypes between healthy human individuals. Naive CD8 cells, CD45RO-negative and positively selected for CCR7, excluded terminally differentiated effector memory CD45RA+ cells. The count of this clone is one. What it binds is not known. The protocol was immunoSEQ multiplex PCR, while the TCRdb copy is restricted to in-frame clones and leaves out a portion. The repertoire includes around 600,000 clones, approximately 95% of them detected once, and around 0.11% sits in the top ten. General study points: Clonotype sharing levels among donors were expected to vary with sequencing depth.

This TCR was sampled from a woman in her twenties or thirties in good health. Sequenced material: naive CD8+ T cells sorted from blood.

In nucleotides, the CDR3 is TGTGCCAGCAGTTACTCGCGGACAGAAATGAACACTGAAGCTTTCTTT. It is translated as CASSYSRTEMNTEAFF. This chain joins TRBV6-5 and TRBJ1-1; D might be TRBD1 (6 bases). Trimming stripped 0 bases from V and 0 bases from J, with 11 bases between. CDR3 length: 16 amino acids. The germline CDR1 and CDR2 sequences are MNHEY and SVGAGI.